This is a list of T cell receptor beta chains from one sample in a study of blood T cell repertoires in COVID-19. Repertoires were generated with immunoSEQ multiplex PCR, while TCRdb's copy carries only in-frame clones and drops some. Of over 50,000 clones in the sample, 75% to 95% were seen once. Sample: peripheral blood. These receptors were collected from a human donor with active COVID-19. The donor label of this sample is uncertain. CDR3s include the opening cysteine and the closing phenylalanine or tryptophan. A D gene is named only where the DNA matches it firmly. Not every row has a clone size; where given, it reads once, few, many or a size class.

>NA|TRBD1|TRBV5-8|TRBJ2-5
TGTGCCAGCAGCATAGGGGACAGGGGCCAAGAGACCCAGTACTTC
CASSIGDRGQETQYF
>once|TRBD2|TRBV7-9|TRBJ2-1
TGTGCCAGCAGCACGAGCGGGGCCTCCTACAATGAGCAGTTCTTC
CASSTSGASYNEQFF
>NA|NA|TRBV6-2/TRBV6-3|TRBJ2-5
TGTGCCAGCAGTTACTCGAGGCAGACCCAGTACTTC
CASSYSRQTQYF
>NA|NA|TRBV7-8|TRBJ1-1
TGTGCCAGCAGCTTAGTAGGGCGGGGGCAGCCTGAAGCTTTCTTT
CASSLVGRGQPEAFF
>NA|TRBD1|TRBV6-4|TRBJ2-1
TGTGCCAGCAGTGACTTCGTGGGACAGGGGGGTGAGCAGTTCTTC
CASSDFVGQGGEQFF
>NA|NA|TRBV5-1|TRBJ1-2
TGCGCCAGCAGCTTGGCCTTGACAGGCGGCTATGGCTACACCTTC
CASSLALTGGYGYTF
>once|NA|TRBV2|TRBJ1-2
TGTGCCATCCCGGAGGGAGGCTACACCTTC
CAIPEGGYTF
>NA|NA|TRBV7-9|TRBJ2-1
TGTGCCAGCAGCTTAGGTTCGGGGACTGACGGATCCCTATACAATGAGCAGTTCTTC
CASSLGSGTDGSLYNEQFF
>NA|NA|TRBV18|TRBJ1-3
TGTGCCAGCTCCTTCACAGATACAGGAAACACCATATATTTT
CASSFTDTGNTIYF
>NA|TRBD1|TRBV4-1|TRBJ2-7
TGCGCCAGCAGCCACGGGACAGGGGTATACGAGCAGTACTTC
CASSHGTGVYEQYF
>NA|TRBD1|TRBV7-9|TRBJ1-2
TGTGCCAGCAGCTCCCGACAGGGGGCATGGGTTGGCTACACCTTC
CASSSRQGAWVGYTF
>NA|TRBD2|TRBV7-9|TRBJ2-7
TGTGCCAGCAGCCATACACCGTTCGGTAGCGGGAGAGCTCCCGAGCAGTACTTC
CASSHTPFGSGRAPEQYF
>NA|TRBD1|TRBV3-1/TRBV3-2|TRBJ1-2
TGTGCCAGCAGCCACAACTCCGGACAGGATGGCTACACCTTC
CASSHNSGQDGYTF
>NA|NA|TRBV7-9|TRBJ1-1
TGTGCCAGCAGCTGGACACTGAACACTGAAGCTTTCTTT
CASSWTLNTEAFF
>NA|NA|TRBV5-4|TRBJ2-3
TGTGCCAGCAGCTTGGGTTCTAGCGGCACAGATACGCAGTATTTT
CASSLGSSGTDTQYF
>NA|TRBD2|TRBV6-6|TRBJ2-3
TGTGCCAGCAGTCCCGAGGCGCGGGGGGGTAGATTTGGCACAGATACGCAGTATTTT
CASSPEARGGRFGTDTQYF
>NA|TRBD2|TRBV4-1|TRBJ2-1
TGCGCCAGCAATCAGGGGACTAGCGGGAGGGCAGGTAATGAGCAGTTCTTC
CASNQGTSGRAGNEQFF
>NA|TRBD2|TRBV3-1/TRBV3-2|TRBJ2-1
TGTGCCAGCAGCCAAGAAGGACTAGCGGGAGTTAATGAGCAGTTCTTC
CASSQEGLAGVNEQFF
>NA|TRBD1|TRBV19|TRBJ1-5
TGTGCCAGTAGTATAGGCGGGACAGGGGGCCGTCAGCCCCAGCATTTT
CASSIGGTGGRQPQHF
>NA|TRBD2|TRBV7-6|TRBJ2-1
TGTGCCAGCAGCTTAGCGGTAGCGGGGGCCTACAATGAGCAGTTCTTC
CASSLAVAGAYNEQFF
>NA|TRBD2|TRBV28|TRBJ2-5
TGTGCCAGCCTAGGGCGGGAGGCCCCCCAAGAGACCCAGTACTTC
CASLGREAPQETQYF
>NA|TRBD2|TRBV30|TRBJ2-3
TGTGCCTGGAAGGCCCAGCGGGAGAGGGATACGCAGTATTTT
CAWKAQRERDTQYF
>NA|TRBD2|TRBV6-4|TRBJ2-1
TGTGCCAGCAGTCTCGGGACTAGCGGAGAGCAGTTCTTC
CASSLGTSGEQFF
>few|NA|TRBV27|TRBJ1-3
TGTGCCAGCAGTTTGGGAGAGCCCGGAAACACCATATATTTT
CASSLGEPGNTIYF
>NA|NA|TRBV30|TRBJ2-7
TGTGCCTGGGGACAGAACGACGAGCAGTACTTC
CAWGQNDEQYF
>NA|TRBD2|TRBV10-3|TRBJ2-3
TGTGCCATTCTAGCGGGGGATACAGATACGCAGTATTTT
CAILAGDTDTQYF
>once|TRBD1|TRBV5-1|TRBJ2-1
TGCGCCAGCAGCCACGGACAGGATTCCTACAATGAGCAGTTCTTC
CASSHGQDSYNEQFF